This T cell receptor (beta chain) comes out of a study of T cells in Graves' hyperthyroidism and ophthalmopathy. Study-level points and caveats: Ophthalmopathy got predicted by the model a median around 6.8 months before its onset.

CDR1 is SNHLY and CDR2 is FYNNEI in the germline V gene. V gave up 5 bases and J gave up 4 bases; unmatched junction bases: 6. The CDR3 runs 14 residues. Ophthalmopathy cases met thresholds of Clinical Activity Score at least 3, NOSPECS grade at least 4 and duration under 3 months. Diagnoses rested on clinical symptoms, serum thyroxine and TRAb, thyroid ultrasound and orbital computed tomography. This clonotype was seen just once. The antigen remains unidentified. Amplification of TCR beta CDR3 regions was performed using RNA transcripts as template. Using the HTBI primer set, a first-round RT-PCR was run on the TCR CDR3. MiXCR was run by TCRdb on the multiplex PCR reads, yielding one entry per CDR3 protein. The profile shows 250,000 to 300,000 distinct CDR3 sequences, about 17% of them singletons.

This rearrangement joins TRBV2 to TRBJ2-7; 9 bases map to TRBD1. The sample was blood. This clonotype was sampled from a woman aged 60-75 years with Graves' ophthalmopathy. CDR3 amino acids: CASSPGTGPYEQYF. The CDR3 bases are TGTGCCAGCAGTCCCGGGACAGGGCCATACGAGCAGTACTTC.